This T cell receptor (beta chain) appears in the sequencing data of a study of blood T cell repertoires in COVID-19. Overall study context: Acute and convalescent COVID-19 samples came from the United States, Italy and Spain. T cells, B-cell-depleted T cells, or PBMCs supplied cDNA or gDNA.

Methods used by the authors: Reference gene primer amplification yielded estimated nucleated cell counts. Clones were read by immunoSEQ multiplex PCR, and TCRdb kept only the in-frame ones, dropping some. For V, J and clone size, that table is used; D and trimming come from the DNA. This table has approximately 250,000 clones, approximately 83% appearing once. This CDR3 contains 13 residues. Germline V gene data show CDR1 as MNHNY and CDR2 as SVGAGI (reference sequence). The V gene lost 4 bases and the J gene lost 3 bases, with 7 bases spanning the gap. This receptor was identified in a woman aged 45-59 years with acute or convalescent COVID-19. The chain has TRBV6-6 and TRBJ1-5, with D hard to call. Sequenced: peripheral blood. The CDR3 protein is CASSSPNNQPQHF. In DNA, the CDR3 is TGTGCCAGCAGTTCCCCCAACAATCAGCCCCAGCATTTT.